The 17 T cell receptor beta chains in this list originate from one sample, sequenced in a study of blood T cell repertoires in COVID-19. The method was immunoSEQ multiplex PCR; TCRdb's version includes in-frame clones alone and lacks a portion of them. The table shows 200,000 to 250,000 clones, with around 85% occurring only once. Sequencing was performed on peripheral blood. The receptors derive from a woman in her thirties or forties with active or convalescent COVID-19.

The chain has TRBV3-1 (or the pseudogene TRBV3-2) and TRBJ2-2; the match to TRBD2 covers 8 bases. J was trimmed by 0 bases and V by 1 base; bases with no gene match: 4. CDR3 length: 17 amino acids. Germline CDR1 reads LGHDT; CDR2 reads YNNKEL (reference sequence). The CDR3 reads CASSQGLAGSNTGELFF. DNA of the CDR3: TGTGCCAGCAGCCAAGGCTTAGCGGGGTCGAACACCGGGGAGCTGTTTTTT.

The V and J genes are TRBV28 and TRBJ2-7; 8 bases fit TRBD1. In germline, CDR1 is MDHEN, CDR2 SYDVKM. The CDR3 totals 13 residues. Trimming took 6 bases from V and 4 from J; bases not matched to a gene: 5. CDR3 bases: TGTGCCAGCAGGACGAACAGGGGGTACGAGCAGTACGTC. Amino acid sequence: CASRTNRGYEQYV.

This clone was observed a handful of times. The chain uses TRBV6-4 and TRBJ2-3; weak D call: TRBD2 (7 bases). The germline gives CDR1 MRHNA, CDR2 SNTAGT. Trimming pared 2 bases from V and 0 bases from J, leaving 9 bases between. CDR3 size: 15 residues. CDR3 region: CASSDGGASTDTQYF. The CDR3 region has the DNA TGTGCCAGCAGTGACGGGGGGGCTAGCACAGATACGCAGTATTTT.

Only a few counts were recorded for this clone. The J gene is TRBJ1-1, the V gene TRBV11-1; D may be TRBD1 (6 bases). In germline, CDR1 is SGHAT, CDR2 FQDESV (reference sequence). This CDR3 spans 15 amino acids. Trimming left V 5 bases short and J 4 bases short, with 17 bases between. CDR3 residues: CASSPRAGAVTEAFF. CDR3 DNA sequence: TGTGCCAGCAGCCCCCGGGCAGGGGCGGTCACTGAAGCTTTCTTT.

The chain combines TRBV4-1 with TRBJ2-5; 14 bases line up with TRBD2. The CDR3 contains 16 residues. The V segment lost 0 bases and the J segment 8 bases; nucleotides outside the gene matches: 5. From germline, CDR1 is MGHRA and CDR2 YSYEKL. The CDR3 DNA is TGCGCCAGCAGCCAAGAGGGACTAGCGGGGGAGACTACCCAGTACTTC. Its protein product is CASSQEGLAGETTQYF.

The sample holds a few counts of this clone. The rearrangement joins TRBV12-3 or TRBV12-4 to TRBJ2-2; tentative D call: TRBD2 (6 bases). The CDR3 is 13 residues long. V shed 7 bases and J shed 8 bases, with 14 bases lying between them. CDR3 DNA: TGTGCCAGCACGGGACTCCCGGAGGGGGAGCTGTTTTTT. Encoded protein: CASTGLPEGELFF.

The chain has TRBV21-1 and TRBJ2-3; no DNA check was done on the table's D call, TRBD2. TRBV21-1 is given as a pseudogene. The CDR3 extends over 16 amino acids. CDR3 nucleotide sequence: TGTGCCAGCAGCAAAGAGGGGGGGATCTTCCTTGATACGCAGTATTTT. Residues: CASSKEGGIFLDTQYF.

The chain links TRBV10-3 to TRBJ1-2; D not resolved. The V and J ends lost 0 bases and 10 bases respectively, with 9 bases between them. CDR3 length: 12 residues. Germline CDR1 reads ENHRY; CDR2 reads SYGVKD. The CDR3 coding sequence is TGTGCCATCAGTGAGTCCGGGGATCACTACACCTTC. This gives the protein CAISESGDHYTF.

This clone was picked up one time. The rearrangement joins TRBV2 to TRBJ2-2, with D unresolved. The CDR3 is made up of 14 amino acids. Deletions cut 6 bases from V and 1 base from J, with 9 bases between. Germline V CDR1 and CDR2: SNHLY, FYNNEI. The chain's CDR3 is CASSQTLNTGELFF. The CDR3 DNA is TGTGCCAGCAGCCAAACTCTGAACACCGGGGAGCTGTTTTTT.

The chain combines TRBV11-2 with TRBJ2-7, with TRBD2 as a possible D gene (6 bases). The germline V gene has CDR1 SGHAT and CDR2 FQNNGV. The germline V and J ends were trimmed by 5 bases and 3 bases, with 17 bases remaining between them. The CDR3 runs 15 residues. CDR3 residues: CASSDQGTYFYEQYV. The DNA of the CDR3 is TGTGCCAGCAGCGATCAAGGGACTTATTTCTACGAGCAGTACGTC.

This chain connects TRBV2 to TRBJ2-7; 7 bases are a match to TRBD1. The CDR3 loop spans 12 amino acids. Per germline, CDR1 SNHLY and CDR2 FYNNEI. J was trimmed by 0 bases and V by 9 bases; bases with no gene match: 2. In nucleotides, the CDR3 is TGTGCCAGTACAGGGGACTCCTACGAGCAGTACTTC. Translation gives CASTGDSYEQYF.

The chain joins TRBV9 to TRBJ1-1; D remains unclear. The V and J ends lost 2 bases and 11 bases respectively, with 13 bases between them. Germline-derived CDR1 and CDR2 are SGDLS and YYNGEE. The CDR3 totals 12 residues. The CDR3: CASSVFPFEAFF. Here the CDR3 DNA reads TGTGCCAGCAGCGTTTTTCCCTTTGAGGCTTTCTTT.

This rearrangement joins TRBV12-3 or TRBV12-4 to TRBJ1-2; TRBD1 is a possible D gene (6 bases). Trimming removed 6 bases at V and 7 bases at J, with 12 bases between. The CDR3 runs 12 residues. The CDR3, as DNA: TGTGCCAGCAGCTCTCGGACAGCTGGCTACACCTTC. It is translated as CASSSRTAGYTF.

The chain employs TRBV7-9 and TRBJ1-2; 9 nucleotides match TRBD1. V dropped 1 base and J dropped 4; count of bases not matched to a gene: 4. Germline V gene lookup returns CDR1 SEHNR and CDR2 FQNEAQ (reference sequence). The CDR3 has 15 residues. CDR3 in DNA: TGTGCCAGCAGCTTAGGGACAGGGGATTCCTATGGCTACACCTTC. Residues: CASSLGTGDSYGYTF.

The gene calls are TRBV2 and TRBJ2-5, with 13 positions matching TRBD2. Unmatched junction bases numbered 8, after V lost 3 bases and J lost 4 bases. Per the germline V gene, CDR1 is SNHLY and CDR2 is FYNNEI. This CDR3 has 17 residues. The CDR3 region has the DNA TGTGCCAGCAGTGAGAGGGGACTAGCGGGGCGCGGAGAGACCCAGTACTTC. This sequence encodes CASSERGLAGRGETQYF.

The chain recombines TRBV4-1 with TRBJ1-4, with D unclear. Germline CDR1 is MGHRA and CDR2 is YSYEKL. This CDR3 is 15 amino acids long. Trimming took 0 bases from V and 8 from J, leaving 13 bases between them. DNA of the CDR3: TGCGCCAGCAGCCAAGATCAGAGACAAGGCGAAAAACTGTTTTTT. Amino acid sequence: CASSQDQRQGEKLFF.

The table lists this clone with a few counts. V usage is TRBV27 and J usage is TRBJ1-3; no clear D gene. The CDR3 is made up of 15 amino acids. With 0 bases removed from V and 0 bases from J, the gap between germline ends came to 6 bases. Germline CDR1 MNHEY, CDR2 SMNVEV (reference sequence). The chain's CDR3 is CASSLSGSSGNTIYF. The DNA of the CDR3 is TGTGCCAGCAGTTTATCAGGGAGCTCTGGAAACACCATATATTTT.